These 11 T cell receptor beta chains were all obtained from the same sample, sequenced in a study of Ad26.COV2.S vaccination and SARS-CoV-2 variants. Profiling relied on immunoSEQ multiplex PCR, and the TCRdb table lists in-frame clones only, not all of them. Of roughly 420,000 clones in the sample, approximately 92% are singletons; the top ten hold just over 2.5%. The treatment denotes: roughly 18 received Ad26.COV2.S at low or high dose, single or two shots; a few received placebo; per-sample allocation not given. Each sample was drawn 63 days after the first injection (of vaccine or placebo). The specimen was peripheral blood, collected in a trial of Ad26.COV2.S vaccine versus placebo. All receptors derive from a person between 18 and 59 years old who received the Ad26.COV2.S COVID-19 vaccine or a placebo.

V is TRBV10-3 and J is TRBJ2-2; 7 bases are shared with TRBD1. There are 14 residues in the CDR3. Germline V gene sequence: CDR1 ENHRY, CDR2 SYGVKD. Losses at the gene ends were 6 bases for V and 8 bases for J; bases not matched to a gene: 9. In nucleotides, the CDR3 is TGTGCCATCAGCCGAGGGGGCGCATTTGGGGAGCTGTTTTTT. Translation gives CAISRGGAFGELFF.

The gene calls are TRBV29-1 and TRBJ2-5, with 7 bases identical to TRBD1. Per germline, CDR1 SQVTM and CDR2 ANQGSEA. The V segment lost 4 bases and the J segment 5 bases; nucleotides outside the gene matches: 4. The CDR3 extends over 12 amino acids. The CDR3 region has the DNA TGCAGCGTTGCGGACAGGACGGAGACCCAGTACTTC. It specifies CSVADRTETQYF.

The chain combines TRBV11-1 with TRBJ2-1; 9 nucleotides match TRBD2. The germline V gene encodes CDR1 SGHAT and CDR2 FQDESV (reference sequence). This CDR3 contains 14 residues. V lost 6 bases, J lost 4 bases, and 4 bases stayed unmatched. The CDR3 DNA reads TGTGCCAGCAGACGGCTAGCGGGGTACAATGAGCAGTTCTTC. Residues: CASRRLAGYNEQFF.

This chain joins TRBV13 and TRBJ2-7, with TRBD1 matching over 9 bases. CDR3 length equals 15 residues. The germline CDR1 and CDR2 sequences are PRHDT and FYEKMQ (reference sequence). Trimming removed 4 bases from V and 5 bases from J; junction bases left unmatched: 9. The CDR3 here is CASSSSGTGQDEQYF. The CDR3 DNA sequence: TGTGCCAGCAGCTCGTCCGGGACAGGGCAAGACGAGCAGTACTTC.

The chain links TRBV11-2 to TRBJ1-3, with D maybe TRBD1 (5 bases). V was pared by 3 bases and J by 0 bases, with 9 bases between. The CDR3 contains 15 residues. Looked up from germline, CDR1 is SGHAT and CDR2 is FQNNGV. For the CDR3, the DNA is TGTGCCAGCAGCTTTGGGGCGAGCTCTGGAAACACCATATATTTT. Amino acids: CASSFGASSGNTIYF.

V usage is TRBV3-1 (or the pseudogene TRBV3-2) and J usage is TRBJ2-2; D ambiguous. Trimming cost V 5 bases and J 1 base, with 8 bases left between them. This CDR3 has 14 amino acids. Germline CDR1 reads LGHDT; CDR2 reads YNNKEL (reference sequence). CDR3 region: CASSSQWNTGELFF. CDR3 bases: TGTGCCAGCAGCTCTCAGTGGAACACCGGGGAGCTGTTTTTT.

The CDR3 bases are TGTGCCAGCAGCCAAGACTCCGGGAACACTGAAGCTTTCTTT. It specifies CASSQDSGNTEAFF. This chain uses TRBV4-2 with TRBJ1-1; D is uncertain. CDR3 length: 14 residues. Germline CDR1 is LGHNA and CDR2 is YNFKEQ. Trimming left V 0 bases short and J 1 base short, with 6 bases between.

V and J are TRBV5-1 and TRBJ2-5; 11 bases line up with TRBD2. In germline, CDR1 is SGHRS, CDR2 YFSETQ. The CDR3 loop spans 15 amino acids. The trim removed 4 bases at V and 4 bases at J, leaving 6 bases unmatched. The CDR3 is CASSPPLAGGETQYF. The DNA of the CDR3 is TGCGCCAGCAGCCCGCCGCTAGCGGGAGGAGAGACCCAGTACTTC. The full variable domain, its missing parts supplied by reference TRBV5-1 and TRBJ2-5, is KAGVTQTPRYLIKTRGQQVTLSCSPISGHRSVSWYQQTPGQGLQFLFEYFSETQRNKGNFPGRFSGRQFSNSRSEMNVSTLELGDSALYLCASSPPLAGGETQYFGPGTRLLVL.

This chain uses TRBV4-1 with TRBJ2-3, with D hard to call. This CDR3 comprises 14 residues. Germline V CDR1 and CDR2: MGHRA, YSYEKL. V was pared by 1 base and J by 6 bases, with 11 bases between. Here the CDR3 reads CASSQVGDTDTQYF. DNA for the CDR3: TGCGCCAGCAGCCAAGTCGGAGATACCGATACGCAGTATTTT.

The table lists this clone with a count of one. The chain uses TRBV7-2 and TRBJ2-7; D may correspond to TRBD1 or TRBD2 (5 bases each). Germline loops: CDR1 SGHTA, CDR2 FQGNSA. CDR3 length: 15 residues. V was pared by 5 bases and J by 0 bases, with 14 bases between. Here the CDR3 reads CASSLGSGSSYEQYF. The CDR3 DNA sequence: TGTGCCAGCAGCCTGGGGTCAGGGAGCTCCTACGAGCAGTACTTC.

The rearrangement uses TRBV3-1 (or the pseudogene TRBV3-2) and TRBJ2-7; tentatively, D is TRBD1 (5 bases). The CDR3 contains 12 residues. V was trimmed by 4 bases and J by 3 bases, leaving 7 bases between them. CDR1 LGHDT and CDR2 YNNKEL come from the germline V gene (reference sequence). DNA of the CDR3: TGTGCCAGCAGCCGGGGCGACTACGAGCAGTACTTC. Amino acids: CASSRGDYEQYF.